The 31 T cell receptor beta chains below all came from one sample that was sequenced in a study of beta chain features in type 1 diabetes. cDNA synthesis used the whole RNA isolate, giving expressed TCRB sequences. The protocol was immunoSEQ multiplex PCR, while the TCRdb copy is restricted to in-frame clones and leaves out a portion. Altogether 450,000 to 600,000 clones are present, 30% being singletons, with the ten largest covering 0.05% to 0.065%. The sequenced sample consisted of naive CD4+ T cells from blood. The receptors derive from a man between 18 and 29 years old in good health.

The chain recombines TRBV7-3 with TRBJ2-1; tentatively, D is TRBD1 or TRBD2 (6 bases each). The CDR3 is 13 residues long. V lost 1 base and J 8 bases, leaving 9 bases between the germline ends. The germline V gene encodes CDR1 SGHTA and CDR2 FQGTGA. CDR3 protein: CASSLIRGDEQFF. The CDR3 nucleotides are TGTGCCAGCAGCTTAATAAGGGGGGATGAGCAGTTCTTC.

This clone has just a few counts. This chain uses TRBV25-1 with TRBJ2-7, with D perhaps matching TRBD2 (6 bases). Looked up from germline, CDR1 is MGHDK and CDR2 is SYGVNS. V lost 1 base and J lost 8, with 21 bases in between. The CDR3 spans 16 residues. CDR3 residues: CASSEWDGRPAGKQYF. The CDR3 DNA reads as TGTGCCAGCAGTGAATGGGACGGGAGACCTGCGGGGAAGCAGTACTTC.

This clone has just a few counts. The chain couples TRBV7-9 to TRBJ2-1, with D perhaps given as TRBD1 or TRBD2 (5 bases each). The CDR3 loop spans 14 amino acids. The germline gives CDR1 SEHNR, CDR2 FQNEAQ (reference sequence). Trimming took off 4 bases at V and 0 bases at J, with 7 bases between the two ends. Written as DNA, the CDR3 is TGTGCCAGCAGCTGGGACCACTCCTACAATGAGCAGTTCTTC. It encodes CASSWDHSYNEQFF. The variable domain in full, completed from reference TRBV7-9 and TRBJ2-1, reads DTGVSQNPRHKITKRGQNVTFRCDPISEHNRLYWYRQTLGQGPEFLTYFQNEAQLEKSRLLSDRFSAERPKGSFSTLEIQRTEQGDSAMYLCASSWDHSYNEQFFGPGTRLTVL.

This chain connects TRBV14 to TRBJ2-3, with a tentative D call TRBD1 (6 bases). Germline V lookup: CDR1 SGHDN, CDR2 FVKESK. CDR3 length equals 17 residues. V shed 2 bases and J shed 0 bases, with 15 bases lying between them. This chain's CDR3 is CASSQRQGIHSTDTQYF. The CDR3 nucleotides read TGTGCCAGCAGCCAACGGCAGGGGATCCATAGCACAGATACGCAGTATTTT.

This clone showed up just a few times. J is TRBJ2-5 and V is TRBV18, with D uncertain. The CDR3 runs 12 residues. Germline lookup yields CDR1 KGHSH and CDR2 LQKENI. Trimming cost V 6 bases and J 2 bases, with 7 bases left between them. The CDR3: CASSRAQETQYF. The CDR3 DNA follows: TGTGCCAGCTCGAGAGCGCAAGAGACCCAGTACTTC.

CDR3 loop: CAWSPDIGSPLHF. Here the CDR3 DNA reads TGTGCCTGGAGTCCGGACATCGGTTCACCCCTCCACTTT. This chain connects TRBV30 to TRBJ1-6; D possibly corresponds to TRBD1 (5 bases). Germline CDR1 is GTSNPN and CDR2 is SVGIG (reference sequence). Trimming took off 2 bases at V and 9 bases at J, with 11 bases between the two ends. This CDR3 spans 13 amino acids.

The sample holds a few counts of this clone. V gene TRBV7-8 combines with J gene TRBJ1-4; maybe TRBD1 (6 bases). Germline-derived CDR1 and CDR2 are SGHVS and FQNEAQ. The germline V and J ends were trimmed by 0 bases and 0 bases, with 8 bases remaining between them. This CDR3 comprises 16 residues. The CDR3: CASSLANRATNEKLFF. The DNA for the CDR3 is TGTGCCAGCAGCTTAGCGAACAGGGCAACTAATGAAAAACTGTTTTTT.

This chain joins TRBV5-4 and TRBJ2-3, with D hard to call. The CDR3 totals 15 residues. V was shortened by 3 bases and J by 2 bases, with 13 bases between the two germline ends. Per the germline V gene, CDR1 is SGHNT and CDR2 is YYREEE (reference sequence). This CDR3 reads CASSSAVETTDTQYF. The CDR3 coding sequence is TGTGCCAGCAGCTCCGCAGTCGAGACCACAGATACGCAGTATTTT.

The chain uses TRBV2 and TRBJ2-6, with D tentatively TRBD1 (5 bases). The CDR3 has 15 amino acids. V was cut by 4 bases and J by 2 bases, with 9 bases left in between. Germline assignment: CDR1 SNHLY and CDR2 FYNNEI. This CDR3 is CASSVQGAGANVLTF. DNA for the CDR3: TGTGCCAGCAGTGTCCAAGGGGCTGGGGCCAACGTCCTGACTTTC.

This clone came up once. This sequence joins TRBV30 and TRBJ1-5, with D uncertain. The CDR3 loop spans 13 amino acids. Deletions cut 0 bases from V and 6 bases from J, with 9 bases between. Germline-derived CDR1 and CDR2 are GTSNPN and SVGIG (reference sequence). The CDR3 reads CAWSVLVGQPQHF. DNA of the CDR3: TGTGCCTGGAGTGTACTAGTAGGTCAGCCCCAGCATTTT.

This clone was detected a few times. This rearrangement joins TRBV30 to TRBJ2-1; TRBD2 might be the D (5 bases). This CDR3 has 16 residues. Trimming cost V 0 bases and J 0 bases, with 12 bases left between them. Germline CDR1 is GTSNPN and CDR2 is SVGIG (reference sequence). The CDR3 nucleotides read TGTGCCTGGAGTGTACGTAGAGGGAGCTCCTACAATGAGCAGTTCTTC. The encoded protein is CAWSVRRGSSYNEQFF.

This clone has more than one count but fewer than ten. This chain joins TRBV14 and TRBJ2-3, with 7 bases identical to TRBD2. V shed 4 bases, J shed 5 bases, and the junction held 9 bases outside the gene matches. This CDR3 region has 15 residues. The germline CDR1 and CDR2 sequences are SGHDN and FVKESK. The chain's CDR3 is CASSPRVAGEDTQYF. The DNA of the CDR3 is TGTGCCAGCAGCCCCCGGGTGGCGGGAGAAGATACGCAGTATTTT.

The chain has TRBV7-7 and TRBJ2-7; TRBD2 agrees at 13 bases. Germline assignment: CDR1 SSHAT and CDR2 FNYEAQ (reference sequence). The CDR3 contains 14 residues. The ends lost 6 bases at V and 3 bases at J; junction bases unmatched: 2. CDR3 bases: TGTGCCAGCAGTCGGACTAGCGGGAGCTACGAGCAGTACTTC. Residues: CASSRTSGSYEQYF. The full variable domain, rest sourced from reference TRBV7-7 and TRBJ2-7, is GAGVSQSPRYKVTKRGQDVTLRCDPISSHATLYWYQQALGQGPEFLTYFNYEAQPDKSGLPSDRFSAERPEGSISTLTIQRTEQRDSAMYRCASSRTSGSYEQYFGPGTRLTVT.

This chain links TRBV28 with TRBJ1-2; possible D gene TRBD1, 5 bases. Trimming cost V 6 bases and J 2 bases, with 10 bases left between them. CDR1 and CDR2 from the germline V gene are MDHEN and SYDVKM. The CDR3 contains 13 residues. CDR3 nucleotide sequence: TGTGCCAGCAGAGGGAGACAGAACTATGGCTACACCTTC. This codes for CASRGRQNYGYTF.

This CDR3 reads CASSLFAADTQYF. CDR3 in DNA: TGTGCCAGCAGCTTGTTCGCCGCAGATACGCAGTATTTT. The genes are TRBV5-4 and TRBJ2-3; D remains unclear. Trimming removed 1 base from V and 4 bases from J, with 7 bases in between. The germline gives CDR1 SGHNT, CDR2 YYREEE (reference sequence). The CDR3 runs to 13 residues.

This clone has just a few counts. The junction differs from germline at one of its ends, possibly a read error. The CDR3 bases are TGTGCCAGCAGGCGACCGGGACTAGCGGGAGAGGCCCAGTACTTC. Translation gives CASRRPGLAGEAQYF. The chain joins TRBV7-9 to TRBJ2-5, with 14 bases matching TRBD2. The length of the CDR3 is 15 residues. In germline, CDR1 is SEHNR, CDR2 FQNEAQ (reference sequence).

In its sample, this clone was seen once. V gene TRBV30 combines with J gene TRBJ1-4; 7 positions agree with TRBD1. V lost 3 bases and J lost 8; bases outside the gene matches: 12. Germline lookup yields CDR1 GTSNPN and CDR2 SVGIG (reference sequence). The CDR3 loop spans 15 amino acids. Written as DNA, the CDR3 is TGTGCCTGGAGGGCTGACAGGGTTGCGGGGGAAAAACTGTTTTTT. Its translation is CAWRADRVAGEKLFF.

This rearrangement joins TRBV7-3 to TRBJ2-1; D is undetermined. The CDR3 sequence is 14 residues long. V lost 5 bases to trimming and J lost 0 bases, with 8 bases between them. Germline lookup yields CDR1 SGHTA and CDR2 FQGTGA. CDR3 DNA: TGTGCCAGCAGCCAAACAGCCTCCTACAATGAGCAGTTCTTC. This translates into CASSQTASYNEQFF.

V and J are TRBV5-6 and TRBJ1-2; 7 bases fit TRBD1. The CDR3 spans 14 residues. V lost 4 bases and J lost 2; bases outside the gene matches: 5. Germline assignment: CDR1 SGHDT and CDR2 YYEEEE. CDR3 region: CASSSLTGNYGYTF. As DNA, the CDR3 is TGTGCCAGCAGCAGTCTGACAGGGAACTATGGCTACACCTTC.

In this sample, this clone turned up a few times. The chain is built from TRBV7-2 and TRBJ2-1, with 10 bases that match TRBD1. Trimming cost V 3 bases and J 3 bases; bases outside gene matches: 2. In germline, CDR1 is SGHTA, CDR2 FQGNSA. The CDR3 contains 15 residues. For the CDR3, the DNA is TGTGCCAGCAGCTTGGACAGGGGGGGCTACAATGAGCAGTTCTTC. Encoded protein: CASSLDRGGYNEQFF. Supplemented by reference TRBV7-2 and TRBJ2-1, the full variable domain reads GAGVSQSPSNKVTEKGKDVELRCDPISGHTALYWYRQSLGQGLEFLIYFQGNSAPDKSGLPSDRFSAERTGGSVSTLTIQRTQQEDSAVYLCASSLDRGGYNEQFFGPGTRLTVL.

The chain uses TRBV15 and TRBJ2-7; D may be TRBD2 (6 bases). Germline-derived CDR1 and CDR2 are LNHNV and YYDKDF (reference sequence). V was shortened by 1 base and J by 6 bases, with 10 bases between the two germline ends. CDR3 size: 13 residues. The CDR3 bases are TGTGCCACCAGCAGAGGGAGGGTTGGCGAGCAGTACTTC. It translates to CATSRGRVGEQYF.

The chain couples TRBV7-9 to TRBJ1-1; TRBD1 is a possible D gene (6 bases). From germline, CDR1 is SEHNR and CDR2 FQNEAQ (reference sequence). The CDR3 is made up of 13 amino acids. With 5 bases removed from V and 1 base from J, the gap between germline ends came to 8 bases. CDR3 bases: TGTGCCAGCAGCCAACAGGGGAACACTGAAGCTTTCTTT. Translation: CASSQQGNTEAFF. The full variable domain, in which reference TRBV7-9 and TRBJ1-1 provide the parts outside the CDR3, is DTGVSQNPRHKITKRGQNVTFRCDPISEHNRLYWYRQTLGQGPEFLTYFQNEAQLEKSRLLSDRFSAERPKGSFSTLEIQRTEQGDSAMYLCASSQQGNTEAFFGQGTRLTVV.

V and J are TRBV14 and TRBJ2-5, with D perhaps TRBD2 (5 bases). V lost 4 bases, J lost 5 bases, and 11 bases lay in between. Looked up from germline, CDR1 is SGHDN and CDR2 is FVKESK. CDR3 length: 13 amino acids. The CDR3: CASSPGLRETQYF. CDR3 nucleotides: TGTGCCAGCAGCCCGGGATTACGGGAGACCCAGTACTTC.

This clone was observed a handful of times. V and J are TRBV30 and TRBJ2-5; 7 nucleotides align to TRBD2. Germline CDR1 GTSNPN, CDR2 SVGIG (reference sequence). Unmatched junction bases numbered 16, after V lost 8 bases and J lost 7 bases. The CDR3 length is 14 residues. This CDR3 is CAGRWREIPGTQYF. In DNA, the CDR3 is TGTGCCGGAAGGTGGCGGGAGATTCCTGGGACCCAGTACTTC.

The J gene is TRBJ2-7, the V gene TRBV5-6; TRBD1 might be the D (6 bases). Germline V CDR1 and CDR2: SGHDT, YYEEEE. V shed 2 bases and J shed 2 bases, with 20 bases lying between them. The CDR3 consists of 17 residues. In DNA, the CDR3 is TGTGCCAGCAGCTTCCGACTCACCGGACAGCCCCCCTACGAGCAGTACTTC. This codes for CASSFRLTGQPPYEQYF. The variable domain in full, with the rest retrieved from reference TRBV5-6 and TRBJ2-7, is DAGVTQSPTHLIKTRGQQVTLRCSPKSGHDTVSWYQQALGQGPQFIFQYYEEEERQRGNFPDRFSGHQFPNYSSELNVNALLLGDSALYLCASSFRLTGQPPYEQYFGPGTRLTVT.

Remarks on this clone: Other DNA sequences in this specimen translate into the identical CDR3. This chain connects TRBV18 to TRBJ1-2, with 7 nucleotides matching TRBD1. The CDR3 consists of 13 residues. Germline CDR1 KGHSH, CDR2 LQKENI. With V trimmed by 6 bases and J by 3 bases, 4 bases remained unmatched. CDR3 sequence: CASSPDRDYGYTF. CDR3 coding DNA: TGTGCCAGCTCCCCAGACAGGGACTATGGCTACACCTTC.

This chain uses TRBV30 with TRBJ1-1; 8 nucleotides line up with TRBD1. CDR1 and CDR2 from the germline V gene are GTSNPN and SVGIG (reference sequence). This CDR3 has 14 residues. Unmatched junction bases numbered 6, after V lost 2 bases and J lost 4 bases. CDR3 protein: CAWSRDRIGTEAFF. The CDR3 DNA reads TGTGCCTGGAGTAGGGACAGGATTGGCACTGAAGCTTTCTTT.

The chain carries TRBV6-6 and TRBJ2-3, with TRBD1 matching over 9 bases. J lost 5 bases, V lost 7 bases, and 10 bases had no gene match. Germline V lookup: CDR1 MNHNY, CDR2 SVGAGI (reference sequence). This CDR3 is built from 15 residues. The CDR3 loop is CASTLDRGRGDTQYF. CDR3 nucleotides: TGTGCCAGCACCCTGGACAGGGGCCGAGGAGATACGCAGTATTTT.

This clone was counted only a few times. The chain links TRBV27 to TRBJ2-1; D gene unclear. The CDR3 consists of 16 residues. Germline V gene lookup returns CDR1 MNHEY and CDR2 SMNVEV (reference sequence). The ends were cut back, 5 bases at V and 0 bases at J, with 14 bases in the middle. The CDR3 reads CASSPYEGLSYNEQFF. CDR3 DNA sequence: TGTGCCAGCAGTCCCTATGAAGGTCTCTCCTACAATGAGCAGTTCTTC.

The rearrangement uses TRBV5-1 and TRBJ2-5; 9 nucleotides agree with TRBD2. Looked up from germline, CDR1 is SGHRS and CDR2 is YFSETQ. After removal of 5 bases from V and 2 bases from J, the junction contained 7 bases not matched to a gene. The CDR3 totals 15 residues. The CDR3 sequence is CASSPTLAGQETQYF. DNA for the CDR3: TGCGCCAGCAGTCCCACCCTAGCGGGACAAGAGACCCAGTACTTC.

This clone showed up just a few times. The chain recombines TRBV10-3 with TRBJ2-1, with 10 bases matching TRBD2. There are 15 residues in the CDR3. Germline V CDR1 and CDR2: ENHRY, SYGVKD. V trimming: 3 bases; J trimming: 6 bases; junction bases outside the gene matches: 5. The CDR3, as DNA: TGTGCCATCAGTGACGGGGCTAGCGGGAGCAATGAGCAGTTCTTC. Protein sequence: CAISDGASGSNEQFF.